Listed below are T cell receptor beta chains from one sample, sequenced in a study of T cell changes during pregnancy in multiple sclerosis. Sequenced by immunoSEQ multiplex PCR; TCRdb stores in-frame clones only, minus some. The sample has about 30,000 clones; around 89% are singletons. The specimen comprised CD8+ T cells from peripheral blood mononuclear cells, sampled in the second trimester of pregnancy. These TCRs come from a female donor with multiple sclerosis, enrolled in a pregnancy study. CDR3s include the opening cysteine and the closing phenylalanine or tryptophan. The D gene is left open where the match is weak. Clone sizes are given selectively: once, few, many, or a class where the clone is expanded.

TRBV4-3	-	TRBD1	CASSQRDRVYGYTF
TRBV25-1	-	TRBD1	CASSVQGGGYTF
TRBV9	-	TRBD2	CASSPITRVGGDYNEQFF
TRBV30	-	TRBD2	CAWSVGASGRGDEQYF
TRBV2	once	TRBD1	CANDLGQGPDEQYF
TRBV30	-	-	CAWSVYVREELFF
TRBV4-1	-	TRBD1	CASSQGTGYNEQFF
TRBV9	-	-	CASSEGGLTYEQYF
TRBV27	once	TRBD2	CASSLSSPGGRSSEQYF
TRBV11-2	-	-	CASSRVSDIEAFF
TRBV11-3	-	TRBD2	CASSLGPSGGANEQFF
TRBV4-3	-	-	CASSQDPSTEAFF
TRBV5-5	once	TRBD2	CASSSTPGLAGESSYEQYF
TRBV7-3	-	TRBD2	CASSILAGARSDTQYF
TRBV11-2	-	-	CASSPRWGQETQYF
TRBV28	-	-	CASRPPGDLNQPQHF
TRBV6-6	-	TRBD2	CASSYGVAGPYEQYF
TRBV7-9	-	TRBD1	CASSPLGTGDGYTIYF
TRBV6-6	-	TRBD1	CASFPGQGNEKLFF
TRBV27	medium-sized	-	CASSFGQGSYEQYF
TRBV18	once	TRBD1	CASSSTGNENTEAFF
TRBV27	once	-	CASRDSFSGNTIYF